This T cell receptor (beta chain) was found in a study of CD8 T cells in ankylosing spondylitis. Study results and limitations: Characteristic of ankylosing spondylitis blood, it appeared, was a TCR beta motif comprising several highly homologous variants.

Construction of TCR beta libraries was performed using quantitative 5'-RACE with molecular barcodes. A single record per CDR3 protein comes from TCRdb applying MiXCR to the 5' RACE reads. The sample lists around 130,000 distinct CDR3 sequences; approximately 9.7% were seen once. This clonotype was observed many times. Its antigen is not known. Germline V gene data show CDR1 as MNHNS and CDR2 as SASEGT. V gave up 10 bases and J gave up 4 bases; unmatched junction bases: 17. The CDR3 spans 16 residues. This clonotype was obtained from a male donor with ankylosing spondylitis or in good health (not recorded which). The specimen was blood, either unsorted or a sorted T cell fraction (not recorded which). The rearrangement uses TRBV6-1 and TRBJ1-1, with 8 bases identical to TRBD1. In DNA, the CDR3 is TGTGCCACCCAGGAGCCAGGGGGCATTATTAGCACTGAAGCTTTCTTT. This sequence encodes CATQEPGGIISTEAFF.